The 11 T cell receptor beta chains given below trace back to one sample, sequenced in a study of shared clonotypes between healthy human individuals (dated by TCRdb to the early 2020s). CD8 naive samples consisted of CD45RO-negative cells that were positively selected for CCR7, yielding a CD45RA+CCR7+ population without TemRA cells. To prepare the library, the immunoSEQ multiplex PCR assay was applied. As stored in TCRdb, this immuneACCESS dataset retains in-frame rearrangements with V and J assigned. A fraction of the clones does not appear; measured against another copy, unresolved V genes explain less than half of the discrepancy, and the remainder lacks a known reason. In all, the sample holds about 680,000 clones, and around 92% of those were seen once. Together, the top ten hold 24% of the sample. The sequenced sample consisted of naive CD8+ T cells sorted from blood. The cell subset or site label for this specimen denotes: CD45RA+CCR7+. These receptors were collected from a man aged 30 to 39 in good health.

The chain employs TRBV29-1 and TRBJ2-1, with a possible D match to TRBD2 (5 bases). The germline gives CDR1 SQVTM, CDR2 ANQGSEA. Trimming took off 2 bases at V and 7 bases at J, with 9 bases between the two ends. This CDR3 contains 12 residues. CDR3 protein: CSVEMLANEQFF. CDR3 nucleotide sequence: TGCAGCGTTGAAATGTTAGCGAATGAGCAGTTCTTC.

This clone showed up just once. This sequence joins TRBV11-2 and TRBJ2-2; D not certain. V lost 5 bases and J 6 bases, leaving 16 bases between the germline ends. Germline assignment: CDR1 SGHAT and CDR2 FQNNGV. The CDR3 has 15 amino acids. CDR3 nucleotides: TGTGCCAGCAGCCCCTCGGATAGGGTGGCCGGGGAGCTGTTTTTT. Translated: CASSPSDRVAGELFF.

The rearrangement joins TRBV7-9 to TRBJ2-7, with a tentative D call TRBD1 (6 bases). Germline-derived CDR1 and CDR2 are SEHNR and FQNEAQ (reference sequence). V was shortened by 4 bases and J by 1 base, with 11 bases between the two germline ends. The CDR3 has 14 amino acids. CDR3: CASSYGGQSYEQYF. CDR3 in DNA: TGTGCCAGCAGCTACGGAGGACAGTCCTACGAGCAGTACTTC.

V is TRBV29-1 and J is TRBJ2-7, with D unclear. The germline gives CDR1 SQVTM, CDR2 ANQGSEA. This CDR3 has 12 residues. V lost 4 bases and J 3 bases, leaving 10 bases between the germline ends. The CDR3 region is CSVGPGRYEQYF. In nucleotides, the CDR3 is TGCAGCGTTGGACCGGGCCGCTACGAGCAGTACTTC.

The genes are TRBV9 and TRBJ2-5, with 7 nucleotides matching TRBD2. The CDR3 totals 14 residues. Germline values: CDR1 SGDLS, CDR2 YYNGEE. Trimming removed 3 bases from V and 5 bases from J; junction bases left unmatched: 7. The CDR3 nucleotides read TGTGCCAGCAGCGGCTCTGGGAGGGTGGAGACCCAGTACTTC. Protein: CASSGSGRVETQYF.

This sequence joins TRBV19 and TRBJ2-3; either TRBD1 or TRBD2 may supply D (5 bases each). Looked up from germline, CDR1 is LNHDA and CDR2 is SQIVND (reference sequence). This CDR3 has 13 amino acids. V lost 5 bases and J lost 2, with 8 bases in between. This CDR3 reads CASSRGPTDTQYF. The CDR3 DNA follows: TGTGCCAGTAGTCGGGGCCCCACAGATACGCAGTATTTT.

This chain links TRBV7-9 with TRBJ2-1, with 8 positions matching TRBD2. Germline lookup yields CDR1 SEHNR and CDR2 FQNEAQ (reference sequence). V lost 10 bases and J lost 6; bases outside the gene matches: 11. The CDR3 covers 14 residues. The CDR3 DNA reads TGTGCCATTACGCCGGGAGGGGGAAGCAATGAGCAGTTCTTC. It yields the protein CAITPGGGSNEQFF.

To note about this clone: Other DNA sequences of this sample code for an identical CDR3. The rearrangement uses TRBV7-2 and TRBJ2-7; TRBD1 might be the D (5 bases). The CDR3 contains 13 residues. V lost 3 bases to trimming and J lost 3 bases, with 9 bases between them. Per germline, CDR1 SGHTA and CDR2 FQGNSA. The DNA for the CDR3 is TGTGCCAGCAGCTTGGGGCAGAACTACGAGCAGTACTTC. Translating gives CASSLGQNYEQYF.

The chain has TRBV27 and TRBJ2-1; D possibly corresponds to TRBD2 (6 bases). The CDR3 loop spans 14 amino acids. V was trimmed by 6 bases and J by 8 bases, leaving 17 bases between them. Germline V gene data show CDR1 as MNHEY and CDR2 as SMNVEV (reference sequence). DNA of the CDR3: TGTGCCAGCAGCCCCGCAGCCCCGGGAGATGAGCAGTTCTTC. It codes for CASSPAAPGDEQFF.

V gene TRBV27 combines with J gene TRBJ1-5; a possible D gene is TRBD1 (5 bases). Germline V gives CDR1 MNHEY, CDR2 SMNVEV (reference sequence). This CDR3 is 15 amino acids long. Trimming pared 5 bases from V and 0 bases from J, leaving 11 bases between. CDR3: CASSPRGRSNQPQHF. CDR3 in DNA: TGTGCCAGCAGTCCCCGGGGCCGTAGCAATCAGCCCCAGCATTTT.

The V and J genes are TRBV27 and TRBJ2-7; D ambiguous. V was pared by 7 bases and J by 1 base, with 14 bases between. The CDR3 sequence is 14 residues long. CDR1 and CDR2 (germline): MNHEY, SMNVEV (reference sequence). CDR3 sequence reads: CASTPRGPSYEQYF. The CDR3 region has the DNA TGTGCCAGCACCCCCCGCGGTCCGTCCTACGAGCAGTACTTC.